A single sample gave rise to the 17 T cell receptor beta chains below, sequenced in a study of cytomegalovirus exposure and HLA in healthy donors (dated by TCRdb to about 2017). The library relied on the immunoSEQ multiplex PCR assay. For the multiplex PCR, a mixture combining 60 forward primers for TCR Vbeta segments and 13 reverse primers for TCR Jbeta segments was used. The table comes from immuneACCESS by way of TCRdb, which keeps in-frame sequences with V and J called. Part of the clones is missing from these tables; in studies checked, under half for an unresolved V gene and the rest for unknown reasons. The sample has 150,000 or so clones on record, more than 75% of them singletons. About 3.2% of the sample belongs to the ten largest clones. The material sequenced was PBMCs. These TCRs come from a man aged 18 to 30 in good health and CMV-seropositive.

The CDR3 loop is CAGTGTGGLGYEQYF. CDR3 coding DNA: TGTGCCGGAACCGGGACAGGGGGCTTGGGCTACGAGCAGTACTTC. The gene calls are TRBV2 and TRBJ2-7; TRBD1 matches 12 bases. CDR3 size: 15 residues. From germline, CDR1 is SNHLY and CDR2 FYNNEI. Losses at the gene ends were 11 bases for V and 3 bases for J; bases not matched to a gene: 11.

This clone was seen only once. The chain carries TRBV11-3 and TRBJ2-3; possibly TRBD1 for D (5 bases). The CDR3 is made up of 16 amino acids. Trimming pared 5 bases from V and 0 bases from J, leaving 15 bases between. Germline CDR1 and CDR2: SGHNT and YENEEA. CDR3 sequence (DNA): TGTGCCAGCAGCCACTACAGGACCACTAGCACAGATACGCAGTATTTT. It codes for CASSHYRTTSTDTQYF.

V usage is TRBV20-1 and J usage is TRBJ1-2, with D unclear. The germline gives CDR1 DFQATT, CDR2 SNEGSKA (reference sequence). The V gene lost 3 bases and the J gene lost 6 bases, with 8 bases spanning the gap. There are 11 residues in the CDR3. For the CDR3, the DNA is TGCAGTGCTAGTTCCGGGAATGGCTACACCTTC. Its translation is CSASSGNGYTF.

The V and J genes are TRBV29-1 and TRBJ2-1; D is perhaps TRBD2 (6 bases). V was clipped by 1 base and J by 3 bases, with 16 bases between them. CDR1 is SQVTM, CDR2 ANQGSEA, per germline. The CDR3 covers 16 residues. CDR3: CSVEGFAGKLYNEQFF. Written as DNA, the CDR3 is TGCAGCGTTGAAGGTTTTGCGGGAAAGCTCTACAATGAGCAGTTCTTC.

The chain uses TRBV18 and TRBJ1-4; D is ambiguous. Germline CDR1 is KGHSH and CDR2 is LQKENI. CDR3 size: 15 residues. Trimming left V 6 bases short and J 3 bases short, with 14 bases between. The CDR3 reads CASSVPRTSNEKLFF. CDR3 coding DNA: TGTGCCAGCTCCGTCCCCAGGACTTCTAATGAAAAACTGTTTTTT.

The chain links TRBV28 to TRBJ1-5; tentatively, D is TRBD1 (5 bases). V lost 5 bases, J lost 0 bases, and 14 bases lay in between. Germline V gives CDR1 MDHEN, CDR2 SYDVKM. CDR3 length: 16 residues. The CDR3 region is CASSPPGGSSNQPQHF. In DNA form, the CDR3 reads TGTGCCAGCAGTCCCCCCGGGGGAAGTAGCAATCAGCCCCAGCATTTT.

The CDR3 coding sequence is TGTGCCAGCAGCCAAGGCAGGGTCGGCTTCGAGCAGTACTTC. Translated, it gives CASSQGRVGFEQYF. The chain joins TRBV14 to TRBJ2-7; perhaps TRBD1 as D (5 bases). V was shortened by 1 base and J by 6 bases, with 13 bases between the two germline ends. The CDR3 is 14 amino acids. The V gene's germline CDR1 is SGHDN and CDR2 FVKESK.

V usage is TRBV15 and J usage is TRBJ1-5; 7 bases agree with TRBD1. Germline lookup yields CDR1 LNHNV and CDR2 YYDKDF (reference sequence). With V trimmed by 3 bases and J by 5 bases, 4 bases remained unmatched. CDR3 size: 14 residues. The CDR3 loop is CATSRDRKDQPQHF. The CDR3 DNA reads as TGTGCCACCAGCAGGGACAGGAAAGATCAGCCCCAGCATTTT. Using reference TRBV15 and TRBJ1-5 for the parts outside the CDR3, the full variable domain is DAMVIQNPRYQVTQFGKPVTLSCSQTLNHNVMYWYQQKSSQAPKLLFHYYDKDFNNEADTPDNFQSRRPNTSFCFLDIRSPGLGDTAMYLCATSRDRKDQPQHFGDGTRLSIL.

The chain joins TRBV5-1 to TRBJ2-3, with 11 bases identical to TRBD2. This CDR3 region has 16 residues. Germline CDR1 is SGHRS and CDR2 is YFSETQ. Trimming cost V 0 bases and J 3 bases; bases outside gene matches: 3. DNA of the CDR3: TGCGCCAGCAGCTTGGGACTAGCGGGGCGTACAGATACGCAGTATTTT. Translation gives CASSLGLAGRTDTQYF.

This chain uses TRBV4-1 with TRBJ2-1; 8 bases are a match to TRBD1. J gave up 4 bases and V 2 bases, and 7 bases lay outside the gene matches. CDR3 length: 16 amino acids. Germline V CDR1 and CDR2: MGHRA, YSYEKL. The CDR3 protein is CASSQITGTGYNEQFF. DNA for the CDR3: TGCGCCAGCAGCCAAATAACCGGGACAGGTTACAATGAGCAGTTCTTC.

This clone was counted a single time. The chain is built from TRBV6-6 and TRBJ2-3; 8 bases fit TRBD2. In germline, CDR1 is MNHNY, CDR2 SVGAGI (reference sequence). Trimming at V came to 2 bases and at J to 4 bases, leaving 8 bases not matched to a gene. The CDR3 is 16 amino acids. CDR3 nucleotides: TGTGCCAGCAGTTACACGACAGCGGGAGTGGCAGATACGCAGTATTTT. Amino acids: CASSYTTAGVADTQYF.

This clone has just one count. The chain links TRBV27 to TRBJ2-5, with 12 bases aligning to TRBD1. The length of the CDR3 is 18 residues. Germline V CDR1 and CDR2: MNHEY, SMNVEV (reference sequence). The V and J ends lost 1 base and 5 bases, in that order; junction bases with no gene match: 11. In nucleotides, the CDR3 is TGTGCCAGCAGTTTATGGGACAGGGGGCTTCTAACAGGGGAGACCCAGTACTTC. It translates to CASSLWDRGLLTGETQYF.

The chain couples TRBV21-1 to TRBJ1-3. TRBV21-1 is a documented pseudogene. This CDR3 contains 16 residues. CDR3 residues: CASSPGRANSGNTIYF. The CDR3 DNA reads as TGTGCCAGCAGCCCTGGGAGGGCTAACTCTGGAAACACCATATATTTT.

V gene TRBV29-1 combines with J gene TRBJ1-1; no clear D. V was clipped by 4 bases and J by 6 bases, with 9 bases between them. Germline CDR1 is SQVTM and CDR2 is ANQGSEA. The CDR3 runs to 11 residues. This chain's CDR3 is CSVVELAEAFF. CDR3 DNA: TGCAGCGTTGTTGAGCTGGCTGAAGCTTTCTTT.

The genes are TRBV7-6 and TRBJ2-5, with 7 bases lining up with TRBD2. The CDR3 runs to 14 residues. Germline CDR1 SGHVS, CDR2 FNYEAQ. With 1 base clipped from V and 4 bases from J, the junction kept 3 bases outside the gene matches. The CDR3 protein is CASSLGEGRETQYF. The CDR3 DNA follows: TGTGCCAGCAGCTTAGGGGAGGGGCGAGAGACCCAGTACTTC.

CDR3 loop: CASSDRGRAQDTQYF. CDR3 DNA sequence: TGTGCCAGTAGTGACCGCGGGAGGGCCCAAGATACGCAGTATTTT. The V gene is TRBV19, the J gene TRBJ2-3, with TRBD2 identical over 9 bases. CDR1 is LNHDA, CDR2 SQIVND, per germline (reference sequence). The CDR3 loop spans 15 amino acids. The junction had 8 bases not matched to a gene; V was cut back by 5 bases and J by 5 bases.

The genes are TRBV10-1 and TRBJ2-3; TRBD2 aligns across 8 bases. CDR3 length equals 15 residues. The V gene end was trimmed by 0 bases and the J gene end by 2 bases; junction bases not matched to a gene: 1. Germline CDR1 reads WNHNN; CDR2 reads SYGVQD (reference sequence). In DNA form, the CDR3 reads TGCGCCAGCAGTGAGTCAGCGGGGGTCACAGATACGCAGTATTTT. Encoded protein: CASSESAGVTDTQYF.